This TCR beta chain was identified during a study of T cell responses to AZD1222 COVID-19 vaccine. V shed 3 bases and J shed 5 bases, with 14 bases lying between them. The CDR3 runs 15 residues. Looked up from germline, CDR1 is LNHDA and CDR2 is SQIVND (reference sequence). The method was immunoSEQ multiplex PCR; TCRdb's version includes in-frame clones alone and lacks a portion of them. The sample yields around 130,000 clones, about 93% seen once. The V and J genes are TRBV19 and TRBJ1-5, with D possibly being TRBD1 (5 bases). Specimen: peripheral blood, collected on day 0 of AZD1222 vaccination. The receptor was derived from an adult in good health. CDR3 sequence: CASSIARAGDQPQHF. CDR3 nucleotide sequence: TGTGCCAGTAGTATCGCCAGGGCTGGGGATCAGCCCCAGCATTTT.